This T cell receptor (beta chain) was recorded in a study of blood T cell repertoires in COVID-19. As for the study in general: Collection of acute and convalescent COVID-19 samples took place in the United States, Italy and Spain. From T cells, B-cell-depleted T cells, or PBMCs came the material, which was cDNA or gDNA.

Assay used: immunoSEQ multiplex PCR; TCRdb lists only in-frame clones, some missing. The sample records hundreds of thousands of clones, more than 75% being singletons. In assigning cohorts, the study relied on participant-reported clinical history. Two negative PCRs, clearance, or symptom resolution characterized the recovered Cohort 3 donors. The CDR3 spans 16 residues. V lost 8 bases to trimming and J lost 0 bases; unmatched junction nucleotides: 2. Germline V gene lookup returns CDR1 KGHSH and CDR2 LQKENI. This chain connects TRBV18 to TRBJ2-2; 14 nucleotides match TRBD2. The clonotype was recovered from a middle-aged man who had recovered from COVID-19. The source material was PBMCs or T cells enriched from blood (not recorded which). The CDR3 spells CASQGLAGANTGELFF. The CDR3, as DNA: TGTGCCAGCCAGGGACTAGCGGGGGCGAACACCGGGGAGCTGTTTTTT.